The rows below give T cell receptor beta chains drawn from one sample of a study of blood T cells in healthy people across ages. TCRdb analysed the 5' RACE reads with MiXCR anew, one entry per CDR3 protein. The repertoire includes about 940,000 distinct CDR3 sequences, about 48% of them detected once, and around 15% sits in the top ten. Sequencing was carried out using blood. These receptor sequences come from a man aged 25 to 40 in good health. Both conserved end residues are part of each CDR3. The D gene is left open where the match is weak. Some rows mark clone size as missing; the rest say once, few, many or name a class of expanded clone.

>-|-|TRBV29-1|TRBJ2-7
TGCAGCGTTGTCTCTTCCTACGAGCAGTACTTC
CSVVSSYEQYF
>-|-|TRBV4-3|TRBJ2-7
TGCGCCAGCAGCCGCATAGCGGAACCCTCCTACGAGCAGTACTTC
CASSRIAEPSYEQYF
>many|-|TRBV7-7|TRBJ2-1
TGTGCTAGCAGCTTAGCGCTGGGGTCCCAACTCAATGAGCAGTTCTTC
CASSLALGSQLNEQFF
>-|-|TRBV9|TRBJ2-6
TGTGCCAGCAGCCCCAGCGGTGCCTGGGCCAACGTCCTGACTTTC
CASSPSGAWANVLTF
>-|-|TRBV7-8|TRBJ2-1
TGTGCCAGCAGCTTATCCCCCTCCTACAATGAGCAGTTCTTC
CASSLSPSYNEQFF
>-|TRBD1|TRBV3-1|TRBJ1-4
TGTGCCAGCAGCCAAAGACAGGGTTATGAAAAACTGTTTTTT
CASSQRQGYEKLFF
>few|-|TRBV20-1|TRBJ2-5
TGCAGTGCTAGAATATTGGGGTTAGCGGAAGAGACCCAGTACTTC
CSARILGLAEETQYF
>-|-|TRBV7-2|TRBJ2-3
TGTGCCAGCAGCGGCGGACAGACCATGGGAGATACGCAGTATTTT
CASSGGQTMGDTQYF
>many|-|TRBV29-1|TRBJ1-2
TGCAGCGTTGAATTCGGTATGGGGGCAGAAGGCTACACCTTC
CSVEFGMGAEGYTF
>-|-|TRBV4-1|TRBJ1-1
TGCGCCAGCAGCCAAGTACCGGGGGCAAACACTGAAGCTTTCTTT
CASSQVPGANTEAFF
>few|TRBD1|TRBV27|TRBJ1-4
TGTGCCAGCAGCGGACAGGGGAATGAAAAACTGTTTTTT
CASSGQGNEKLFF
>-|-|TRBV29-1|TRBJ2-7
TGCAGCGTTAAGGGGCCCTACGAGCAGTACTTC
CSVKGPYEQYF
>-|-|TRBV9|TRBJ2-1
TGTGCCAGCAGCGCCCGGGCCAAAGAGCAGTTCTTC
CASSARAKEQFF
>few|-|TRBV7-9|TRBJ2-5
TGTGCCAGCAGCGAGTCCCAGACCCAGTACTTC
CASSESQTQYF
>-|-|TRBV7-2|TRBJ2-1
TGTGCCAGCAACTTAGACGGTCCCAAGAAGAGCTCCTACAATGAGCAGTTCTTC
CASNLDGPKKSSYNEQFF
>few|TRBD1|TRBV6-1|TRBJ2-7
TGTGCCAGCAACCTATTGACAGGGGCCTACGAGCAGTACTTC
CASNLLTGAYEQYF
>few|-|TRBV7-2|TRBJ2-3
TGTGCCAGCAGCTTAGAGGGGCAACACAGCACAGATACGCAGTATTTT
CASSLEGQHSTDTQYF
>many|-|TRBV11-2|TRBJ1-2
TGTGCCAGCAGCTTAGAGGGGAAGGCGGCCTATGGCTACACCTTC
CASSLEGKAAYGYTF
>few|-|TRBV6-5|TRBJ2-1
TGTGCCAGCAGTTGGGTGGGAGGCAATGAGCAGTTCTTC
CASSWVGGNEQFF
>few|-|TRBV4-2|TRBJ2-5
TGTGCCAGCAGTCCGGGGGGCCAACAAGAGACCCAGTACTTC
CASSPGGQQETQYF
>-|-|TRBV12-5|TRBJ1-1
TGTGCTAGTGGTTTGGGGACATCGAACACTGAAGCTTTCTTT
CASGLGTSNTEAFF
>few|TRBD1|TRBV30|TRBJ1-5
TGTGCCTGGAGGACAGGGATCAATCAGCCCCAGCATTTT
CAWRTGINQPQHF